This TCR beta chain was recovered during a study of T-cell reconstitution after alpha-beta-depleted transplantation in children (dated by TCRdb to 2016 to 2017). About the full investigation: The study quantitatively tracked T-cell immune reconstitution after TCRalphabeta/CD19-depleted allogeneic hematopoietic cell transplantation in children using TCR repertoire profiling.

Library creation used PCR. Sequencer: Illumina HiSeq 2500. Molecular barcoding was employed in the preparation of TCR libraries, with unique molecular identifiers being used to normalize TCRbeta repertoire quantification. Clones were called with MiXCR by TCRdb after fastp trimmed the public reads at Q25, and only in-frame beta chains were retained. Duplicate CDR3 protein sequences are folded into a single record with the most common DNA and genes. The sample includes around 360,000 distinct CDR3 sequences, with over 9% observed a single time. About 2.3% of the sample goes to the ten largest clones. This clonotype was counted many times. No cognate antigen has been identified for it. No per-base quality is available; no much larger clone lies one base away. The CDR3 goes from the cysteine to the phenylalanine over 17 residues. Only the CDR3 region is kept as DNA, spanning 51 bases read in frame from base 1. Sequences MDHEN (CDR1) and SYDVKM (CDR2) are obtained from the germline V gene. V drops 3 bases and J drops 5 bases, leaving 20 bases in between.

This sequence was found in a human donor who donated a stem cell graft to a child with acute lymphoblastic leukemia. The sample here was PBMCs from the stem cell graft donor, taken from the stem cell graft. The V gene is TRBV28 and the J gene is TRBJ2-1; the D gene is perhaps TRBD1, from 6 matching bases. The nucleotide sequence is TGTGCCAGCAGTTTTCCACAACAGGGTCGAGTGAACAATGAGCAGTTCTTC. Its amino acids are CASSFPQQGRVNNEQFF.